A selection of T cell receptor beta chains follows, all from one sample in a study of blood T cell repertoires in COVID-19. Clones were read by immunoSEQ multiplex PCR, and TCRdb kept only the in-frame ones, dropping some. Among fewer than 200,000 clones listed, approximately 87% were seen once. Sequencing was carried out using PBMCs or T cells enriched from blood (not recorded which). Source of these receptors: a woman aged 45-65 years who had recovered from COVID-19. Each CDR3 is given with its conserved first and last residue. D genes are given only for firm matches. Clone size is stated in some rows and not others, as once, few, many or a class when expanded.

TRBV27	.	TRBJ1-5	.	TGTGCCAGCAGCCCACAGGGCAACTTTTATCCCCAGCATTTT	CASSPQGNFYPQHF
TRBV10-2	.	TRBJ2-1	once	TGCGCCAGCAGATCGGCTAGCGTCAATGAGCAGTTCTTC	CASRSASVNEQFF
TRBV3-1/TRBV3-2	TRBD2	TRBJ2-5	.	TGTGCCACGGCGCGGGAGCATCAAGAGACCCAGTACTTC	CATAREHQETQYF
TRBV9	.	TRBJ1-6	.	TGTGCCAGCAGCGTAGCCGGGAGCTCCTATAATTCACCCCTCCACTTT	CASSVAGSSYNSPLHF
TRBV29-1	.	TRBJ1-2	.	TGCAGCGTTGAAGTCCAGGACAGCTTTAACTATGGCTACACCTTC	CSVEVQDSFNYGYTF
TRBV5-1	.	TRBJ2-2	.	TGCGCCAGCAGCCTGGGACTTCCGAACACCGGGGAGCTGTTTTTT	CASSLGLPNTGELFF
TRBV6-2/TRBV6-3	TRBD1	TRBJ1-2	.	TGTGCCAGCAGTTCCGTCGGGACAGGGGGCCGGGACTATGGCTACACCTTC	CASSSVGTGGRDYGYTF
TRBV7-2	.	TRBJ1-2	few	TGTGCCAGCAGCTTGACCGTTCAGGATCGTGGCTACACCTTC	CASSLTVQDRGYTF
TRBV19	.	TRBJ1-1	few	TGTGCCAGTAGGGATACAGGGCCGCTGAACACTGAAGCTTTCTTT	CASRDTGPLNTEAFF
TRBV30	.	TRBJ1-1	.	TGTGCCTGCCCACTTATCCCGGGTGGCACTGAAGCTTTCTTT	CACPLIPGGTEAFF
TRBV6-2/TRBV6-3	TRBD2	TRBJ2-3	.	TGTGCCAGCAGTTACTCTGGTCTAGCGGGGGCATACTTT	CASSYSGLAGAYF
TRBV29-1	.	TRBJ1-4	.	TGCAGCTACCGGACAAGTAGTGAAAAACTGTTTTTT	CSYRTSSEKLFF
TRBV5-1	.	TRBJ1-2	once	TGCGCCAGCAGCTTGGAGGGCGGGGGCGCCTATGGCTACACCTTC	CASSLEGGGAYGYTF
TRBV6-2/TRBV6-3	.	TRBJ2-5	few	TGTGCCAGCAGTTTTGCAGGAGGGGTCCAAGAGACCCAGTACTTC	CASSFAGGVQETQYF
TRBV19	.	TRBJ2-6	.	TGTGCCAGTAGTATTTTTTTTCGGCAGGGCGACATAAGGGCCAACGTCCTGACTTTC	CASSIFFRQGDIRANVLTF
TRBV28	TRBD1	TRBJ1-2	.	TGTGCCAGCAGCACCGCGACCGGGACAGGGGGCGGTCGCTACACCTTC	CASSTATGTGGGRYTF